These 26 T cell receptor beta chains share one sample of origin, sequenced in a study of cytomegalovirus exposure and HLA in healthy donors. Researchers ran the PCR with 60 Vbeta and 13 Jbeta primers. Method: immunoSEQ multiplex PCR; TCRdb's copy keeps in-frame clones and lacks some. Altogether roughly 120,000 clones are present, 77% being singletons, with the ten largest covering roughly 3.5%. The sample consisted of PBMCs. These receptors all come from a human donor in good health.

V gene TRBV10-3 combines with J gene TRBJ2-5; the D gene is possibly TRBD1 (8 bases). Looked up from germline, CDR1 is ENHRY and CDR2 is SYGVKD. V was cut by 4 bases and J by 6 bases, with 18 bases left in between. The CDR3 runs to 15 residues. CDR3 in amino acids: CAISVDREGSKTQYF. Written as DNA, the CDR3 is TGTGCCATCAGTGTGGACAGGGAGGGGTCAAAGACCCAGTACTTC.

In DNA form, the CDR3 reads TGTGCCAGCAGCTTGAATCCAACGGGAATTAATGAAAAACTGTTTTTT. The encoded protein is CASSLNPTGINEKLFF. The chain employs TRBV5-4 and TRBJ1-4; D unclear. This CDR3 is 16 amino acids long. Between the trimmed V and J ends, which lost 1 base and 4 bases, there was a span of 14 bases. Germline V gene data show CDR1 as SGHNT and CDR2 as YYREEE (reference sequence).

The chain recombines TRBV29-1 with TRBJ2-1, with TRBD2 matching 10 bases. Germline V lookup: CDR1 SQVTM, CDR2 ANQGSEA. This CDR3 is built from 15 residues. The trim removed 5 bases at V and 7 bases at J, leaving 11 bases unmatched. The CDR3 loop is CSVRSSGRSENEQFF. The CDR3 coding sequence is TGCAGCGTTCGGTCTAGCGGGAGATCGGAGAATGAGCAGTTCTTC.

This clone was recorded once. The chain carries TRBV30 and TRBJ1-1; tentatively, D is TRBD1 (5 bases). V lost 3 bases to trimming and J lost 6 bases, with 14 bases between them. The length of the CDR3 is 13 residues. Germline values: CDR1 GTSNPN, CDR2 SVGIG (reference sequence). For the CDR3, the DNA is TGTGCCTGGAGGTGGAGTGGGGCCTCTGAAGCTTTCTTT. It yields the protein CAWRWSGASEAFF.

The chain links TRBV19 to TRBJ1-2; tentatively, D is TRBD1 (6 bases). Trimming removed 5 bases at V and 8 bases at J, with 15 bases between. The CDR3 loop spans 13 amino acids. CDR1 is LNHDA and CDR2 is SQIVND in the germline V gene (reference sequence). CDR3 amino acids: CASSGGTSGGYTF. CDR3 sequence (DNA): TGTGCCAGTAGTGGGGGCACCTCCGGGGGCTACACCTTC.

V and J are TRBV27 and TRBJ2-5; D unresolved. Germline V CDR1 and CDR2: MNHEY, SMNVEV (reference sequence). The CDR3 sequence is 15 residues long. The V gene lost 0 bases and the J gene lost 2 bases, with 10 bases spanning the gap. The CDR3 region is CASSLSAAAQETQYF. CDR3 bases: TGTGCCAGCAGTTTATCCGCAGCAGCGCAAGAGACCCAGTACTTC.

This chain's CDR3 is CASGLSDSGANVLTF. CDR3 in DNA: TGTGCCAGCGGACTATCCGACTCTGGGGCCAACGTCCTGACTTTC. J is TRBJ2-6 and V is TRBV27; D may be TRBD2 (6 bases). V lost 8 bases and J lost 0, with 11 bases in between. CDR3 length: 15 residues. Germline values: CDR1 MNHEY, CDR2 SMNVEV (reference sequence).

This chain links TRBV27 with TRBJ2-4, with 10 bases aligning to TRBD1. CDR1 MNHEY and CDR2 SMNVEV come from the germline V gene (reference sequence). V was clipped by 2 bases and J by 7 bases; unmatched bases: 2. CDR3 length: 14 residues. The CDR3 nucleotides read TGTGCCAGCAGTTTAGGACAGGGGGAGAACATTCAGTACTTC. Its translation is CASSLGQGENIQYF.

The chain recombines TRBV29-1 with TRBJ1-1, with 9 bases aligning to TRBD1. Trimming at V came to 0 bases and at J to 11 bases, leaving 4 bases not matched to a gene. CDR3 length equals 12 residues. CDR1 is SQVTM, CDR2 ANQGSEA, per germline. The CDR3 DNA sequence: TGCAGCGTTGAAGATCTCGGGACAGGGGCTTTCTTT. As protein: CSVEDLGTGAFF.

The chain is built from TRBV9 and TRBJ1-5; TRBD1 is a possible D gene (6 bases). Per the germline V gene, CDR1 is SGDLS and CDR2 is YYNGEE. This CDR3 has 15 amino acids. Between the trimmed V and J ends, which lost 0 bases and 1 base, there was a span of 8 bases. CDR3 sequence (DNA): TGTGCCAGCAGCGTAGGGGGGCCGAGCAATCAGCCCCAGCATTTT. Translation gives CASSVGGPSNQPQHF. The variable domain in full, with the rest retrieved from reference TRBV9 and TRBJ1-5, is DSGVTQTPKHLITATGQRVTLRCSPRSGDLSVYWYQQSLDQGLQFLIQYYNGEERAKGNILERFSAQQFPDLHSELNLSSLELGDSALYFCASSVGGPSNQPQHFGDGTRLSIL.

This chain joins TRBV5-4 and TRBJ2-5; 10 positions agree with TRBD1. The germline CDR1 and CDR2 sequences are SGHNT and YYREEE (reference sequence). This CDR3 region has 15 residues. V shed 4 bases and J 5 bases; nucleotides not matched to a gene: 8. Here the CDR3 reads CASSGMTGGRETQYF. The CDR3 bases are TGTGCCAGCAGCGGGATGACAGGGGGCCGGGAGACCCAGTACTTC.

CDR3 nucleotide sequence: TGTGCCAGCAGTAAACAGGCGCCTAACTATGGCTACACCTTC. Protein sequence: CASSKQAPNYGYTF. The chain couples TRBV2 to TRBJ1-2; a possible D gene is TRBD1 (5 bases). The CDR3 has 14 amino acids. Germline V gives CDR1 SNHLY, CDR2 FYNNEI. V lost 5 bases, J lost 0 bases, and 10 bases lay in between.

This clone appeared a single time. The rearrangement links TRBV28 to TRBJ2-6, with D perhaps matching TRBD1 (5 bases). This CDR3 has 15 residues. V was pared by 6 bases and J by 4 bases, with 13 bases between. Germline CDR1 and CDR2: MDHEN and SYDVKM. The CDR3 protein is CASSLQGAGANVLTF. DNA of the CDR3: TGTGCCAGCAGCCTCCAGGGTGCAGGGGCCAACGTCCTGACTTTC.

This clone came up a few times. The V and J genes are TRBV5-1 and TRBJ2-5; maybe TRBD1 (6 bases). V lost 4 bases to trimming and J lost 4 bases, with 17 bases between them. Per germline, CDR1 SGHRS and CDR2 YFSETQ. The CDR3 has 15 amino acids. The CDR3 coding sequence is TGCGCCAGCAGCCCACGTGGGGGCGCAGGAGAGACCCAGTACTTC. Translated, it gives CASSPRGGAGETQYF.

This chain links TRBV7-3 with TRBJ2-3; D is undetermined. This CDR3 has 14 amino acids. V lost 5 bases and J lost 4, with 13 bases in between. Germline V gene lookup returns CDR1 SGHTA and CDR2 FQGTGA. The CDR3, as DNA: TGTGCCAGCAGCCCGTCACGGAGCTCAGATACGCAGTATTTT. Protein sequence: CASSPSRSSDTQYF.

The chain links TRBV6-5 to TRBJ1-1; the match to TRBD1 covers 9 bases. Germline V gene data show CDR1 as MNHEY and CDR2 as SVGAGI. After removal of 2 bases from V and 4 bases from J, the junction contained 8 bases not matched to a gene. The length of the CDR3 is 16 residues. As DNA, the CDR3 is TGTGCCAGCAGTTACACCCAACAGGGGGCAGGCACTGAAGCTTTCTTT. It translates to CASSYTQQGAGTEAFF.

The CDR3 nucleotides are TGTGCCAGCAGTACTGACAGGGAGGTTGAAAAACTGTTTTTT. It encodes CASSTDREVEKLFF. The chain links TRBV28 to TRBJ1-4, with 7 bases matching TRBD1. The CDR3 contains 14 residues. The V gene's germline CDR1 is MDHEN and CDR2 SYDVKM. Trimming removed 5 bases from V and 7 bases from J; junction bases left unmatched: 7.

The genes are TRBV19 and TRBJ2-5; 11 bases fit TRBD2. CDR3 length: 18 amino acids. V was clipped by 4 bases and J by 5 bases; unmatched bases: 15. Germline assignment: CDR1 LNHDA and CDR2 SQIVND (reference sequence). The CDR3 here is CASSSPAGLAGRSETQYF. The CDR3 nucleotides read TGTGCCAGTAGTAGTCCAGCCGGACTAGCGGGCCGGTCGGAGACCCAGTACTTC.

V usage is TRBV28 and J usage is TRBJ1-5; 8 positions agree with TRBD1. The CDR3 spans 16 residues. Germline V CDR1 and CDR2: MDHEN, SYDVKM. V lost 6 bases to trimming and J lost 3 bases; unmatched junction nucleotides: 10. CDR3 bases: TGTGCCAGCAGCCGAGACAGGGGACGGGTCAATCAGCCCCAGCATTTT. Its translation is CASSRDRGRVNQPQHF.

The chain combines TRBV2 with TRBJ1-1; no clear D gene. The length of the CDR3 is 12 residues. V was trimmed by 1 base and J by 10 bases, leaving 10 bases between them. Germline V lookup: CDR1 SNHLY, CDR2 FYNNEI. CDR3 DNA sequence: TGTGCCAGCAGTGAAGGCGAGGAGAGAGCTTTCTTT. This sequence encodes CASSEGEERAFF.

Comment on this clone: Other DNA sequences in this specimen translate into the identical CDR3. The CDR3 loop reads CASGQGNQPQHF. CDR3 nucleotide sequence: TGTGCCAGCGGACAGGGAAATCAGCCCCAGCATTTT. The chain uses TRBV30 and TRBJ1-5; the match to TRBD1 covers 8 bases. V was clipped by 8 bases and J by 4 bases; unmatched bases: 4. The CDR3 spans 12 residues. In germline, CDR1 is GTSNPN, CDR2 SVGIG (reference sequence).

The chain recombines TRBV5-4 with TRBJ2-7, with D possibly matching TRBD2 (5 bases). The CDR3 is 13 amino acids. V lost 2 bases and J 0 bases, leaving 6 bases between the germline ends. Germline-derived CDR1 and CDR2 are SGHNT and YYREEE (reference sequence). CDR3 DNA: TGTGCCAGCAGCTTCGGGGACTCCTACGAGCAGTACTTC. This gives the protein CASSFGDSYEQYF.

CDR3 sequence reads: CASGTGANTEAFF. CDR3 nucleotides: TGTGCCAGCGGGACAGGGGCGAACACTGAAGCTTTCTTT. J is TRBJ1-1 and V is TRBV28; TRBD1 matches at 10 bases. Per the germline V gene, CDR1 is MDHEN and CDR2 is SYDVKM. V trimming: 8 bases; J trimming: 1 base; junction bases outside the gene matches: 1. This CDR3 has 13 residues.

The rearrangement uses TRBV28 and TRBJ2-2; D is possibly TRBD1 (6 bases). The CDR3 runs to 16 residues. Germline values: CDR1 MDHEN, CDR2 SYDVKM. The V end lost 3 bases, the J end lost 7 bases, and 18 bases lay between the germline ends. CDR3 in amino acids: CASSFAKTGLGGELFF. DNA for the CDR3: TGTGCCAGCAGTTTCGCGAAGACAGGCCTGGGCGGGGAGCTGTTTTTT.

The CDR3 bases are TGCGCCAGCCTGAAGAGAGGGTCCCCAGACACTGAAGCTTTCTTT. Translating gives CASLKRGSPDTEAFF. The chain has TRBV5-1 and TRBJ1-1; D is unresolved. This CDR3 is 15 amino acids long. V lost 7 bases to trimming and J lost 3 bases, with 19 bases between them. CDR1 and CDR2 (germline): SGHRS, YFSETQ.

The chain links TRBV5-6 to TRBJ2-5; 10 bases are shared with TRBD2. Germline loops: CDR1 SGHDT, CDR2 YYEEEE. After removal of 0 bases from V and 4 bases from J, the junction contained 9 bases not matched to a gene. The CDR3 contains 17 residues. For the CDR3, the DNA is TGTGCCAGCAGCTTGGTAGCGGGAGGCGGGGCGGGAGAGACCCAGTACTTC. This translates into CASSLVAGGGAGETQYF.